This T cell receptor (beta chain) originates from a study of CD8+ T cells in alopecia areata. The wider study: The share of scalp area affected provided the severity score for treated patients. Regarding the study as a whole: Affected scalp, especially in alopecia totalis/universalis, had a higher clonality than normal scalp did. TCR sharing was clearer in mice than between patients, perhaps partly owing to patient HLA diversity.

Reverse transcribed after extraction, RNA yielded cDNA as the sequencing template. The repertoire was sequenced with immunoSEQ multiplex PCR; TCRdb's copy has only in-frame clones and lacks some. Here the sample spans 120,000 to 150,000 clones, 82% being singletons. Per germline, CDR1 SGDLS and CDR2 YYNGEE. This CDR3 has 17 amino acids. Trimming left V 3 bases short and J 1 base short, with 14 bases between. The treatment denotes: oral pan-JAK inhibitor, 5-10 mg twice daily. A note on this clone: What it binds is unknown.

This chain links TRBV9 with TRBJ2-6, with D perhaps TRBD1 (5 bases). The sample in question was CD8+ T cells sorted from blood, obtained at week 4, from a patient treated with tofacitinib. This clonotype was sampled from a human donor with alopecia areata. Here the CDR3 DNA reads TGTGCCAGCAGCGAGAGACACCGACAGTCTGGGGCCAACGTCCTGACTTTC. Translating it yields CASSERHRQSGANVLTF.